Sequencing of this T cell receptor beta chain was carried out in a study of identical twins. Study-wide results and caveats: Those out-of-frame alpha sequences shared by twins showed an excess of low generation probability. Clonotypes of the beta chain that were abundant in cord blood carried fewer insertions (memory repertoires showed none).

Trimming cost V 5 bases and J 4 bases; bases outside gene matches: 5. Germline V lookup: CDR1 SNHLY, CDR2 FYNNEI. The CDR3 sequence is 16 residues long. Remarks on this clonotype: Antigen: not known.

TCRdb itself ran the 5' RACE reads through MiXCR, one entry per CDR3 protein. The sample contains about 890,000 distinct CDR3 sequences, 12% of which appear only once. The same data also contributed to another study, on yellow fever vaccine responses in identical twins.

The chain uses TRBV2 and TRBJ2-2; 12 bases fit TRBD2. Input material: PBMCs. The receptor was derived from a woman between 18 and 29 years old in good health. CDR3 sequence (DNA): TGTGCCAGCAGTCCACTAGCGGGGGGTAGCACCGGGGAGCTGTTTTTT. It translates to CASSPLAGGSTGELFF.